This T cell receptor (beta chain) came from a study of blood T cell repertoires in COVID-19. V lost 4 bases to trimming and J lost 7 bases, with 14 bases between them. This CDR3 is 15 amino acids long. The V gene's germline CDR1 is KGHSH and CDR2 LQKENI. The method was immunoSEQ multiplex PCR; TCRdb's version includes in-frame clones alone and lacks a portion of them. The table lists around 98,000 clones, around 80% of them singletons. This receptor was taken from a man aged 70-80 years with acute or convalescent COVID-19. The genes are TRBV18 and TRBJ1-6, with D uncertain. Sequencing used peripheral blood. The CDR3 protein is CASSLARVENSPLHF. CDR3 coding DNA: TGTGCCAGCTCACTTGCCCGGGTTGAGAATTCACCCCTCCACTTT.